Reported below is one T cell receptor (beta chain). It lacks a known antigen. No base qualities exist here, and no much larger clone lies one base off it. The donors were healthy, HIV-negative adults who had no recently reported acute infections or vaccinations. Only Caucasian adults living in Nashville, Tennessee, USA were represented among the donors. CD4+ T cells were enriched through magnetic negative selection, after which naive cells were positively selected on CD45RA and the remaining negative fraction served as the memory subset. Blood was obtained by leukapheresis, after which PBMCs were separated by Ficoll-Histopaque density gradient centrifugation and cryopreserved in liquid nitrogen vapor phase. Purity and quantity of every magnetically sorted T cell population were checked by analytical flow cytometry. Each sorted fraction had its genomic DNA isolated and then quantified by UV absorbance on a Nanodrop 2000c.

Using the deep immunoSEQ assay, TCR CDR3 regions were amplified from genomic DNA by multiplex PCR. For each cell subset, the extracted genomic DNA was distributed evenly across all wells of several immunoSEQ 96-well plates, and each plate served as one replicate. For sorted subsets, each replicate PCR was loaded with around 200 ng genomic DNA, equivalent to 30,000 or so T cell genomes. The purified libraries were quantified using a Qubit 3.0 fluorometer, sized with a Bioanalyzer 2100, and then quantified again using the KAPA Library Quantification kit. Every immunoSEQ 96-well plate was sequenced on a separate single-read 150-cycle Illumina NextSeq 550 flow cell. Processing in the source paper ran as follows. The immunoSEQ output contained only junctional sequences without quality scores, so filtering could not match that applied to full-length reads. Sequences were annotated with PyIR, a Python wrapper for IgBLAST v1.9, and V/J genes and CDR3 were assigned using IMGT germline references. Reads were removed for weak V/J assignments (E-value above 1e-6), missing CDR3, stop codons, out-of-frame junctions, or ambiguous translated residues. A V3J clonotype was defined by an identical inferred V gene, J gene, and CDR3 amino acid sequence. To compute the percentage overlap between repertoires, the number of shared unique clonotypes was divided by the size of the smaller repertoire. Repertoire richness was assessed with RTK rarefaction, the Chao1 estimator, and Recon v2.1 estimates of unobserved clonotypes. For all TCRbeta clonotypes obtained by the gDNA method from a few donors, generation probabilities were computed with OLGA. The clones in this table, taken by TCRdb from immuneACCESS, are in-frame only. Not every clone is retained; where verified, under half of the shortfall comes from an unresolved V gene, and the cause of the rest is unknown. That table gives V, J and clone size, and the DNA gave D and trimming. The sample table shows around 2,000,000 clones, and 85% to 95% are seen once. Jointly, the top ten make up 0.1% to 0.15% of the sample.

From cysteine to phenylalanine, the CDR3 is 13 amino acids long. Only the CDR3 DNA stays, 39 bases, in frame from base 1. V is cut by 3 bases and J by 4 bases, and the space between the germline ends is 9 bases. According to the germline V gene, CDR1 reads SGHAT and CDR2 reads FQNNGV. The data were obtained in a study of shared clonotypes between healthy human individuals (dated by TCRdb to the early 2020s). As for the study more broadly: A few men and two women, aged 18 to 49 years, made up the cohort. Per donor, three plates each were used for CD4 naive and CD4 memory, two for CD8 naive, and one for CD8 memory. To estimate repertoire size and how much clonotypes are shared between individuals, the study performed deep sequencing of blood TCR repertoires from roughly five healthy adults. Different laboratories and diverse techniques were used to prepare libraries and sequence TCR repertoires, to increase sequencing depth and limit assay-specific biases. Between about 0.9 and 10 billion PBMCs per donor were obtained by leukapheresis.

The paper as a whole reports these results and caveats: Across four donors, 5% to 6% of naive CD4, around 3.3% of naive CD8, approximately 2.5% of memory CD4, and over 0.35% of memory CD8 clonotypes were shared. Incomplete sequencing was indicated by rarefaction of sorted-subset datasets, despite the large sequencing depth. Pairwise subsampling led to the expectation that sequencing depth would affect the degree of clonotype sharing among donors. Compared with non-shared clonotypes, clonotypes shared by all four sorted-subset donors had higher generation probabilities. Only blood was sampled, and tissue TCR repertoires likely differ from those in blood. Naive subsets generally had larger estimated clonotype richness than memory subsets. The small number of donors limited the genetic and exposure-history diversity represented.

The receptor's source is a man aged 18-30 years in good health. The chain joins TRBV11-2 to TRBJ1-2; 6 matching bases give a weak D call of TRBD1. Material: naive CD4+ T cells sorted from blood. The sample's cell subset or site, from its label and the paper: CD45RA+ positively selected. The CDR3 here reads CASSFGQRYGYTF. The sequence in DNA is TGTGCCAGCAGCTTCGGACAGCGCTATGGCTACACCTTC.